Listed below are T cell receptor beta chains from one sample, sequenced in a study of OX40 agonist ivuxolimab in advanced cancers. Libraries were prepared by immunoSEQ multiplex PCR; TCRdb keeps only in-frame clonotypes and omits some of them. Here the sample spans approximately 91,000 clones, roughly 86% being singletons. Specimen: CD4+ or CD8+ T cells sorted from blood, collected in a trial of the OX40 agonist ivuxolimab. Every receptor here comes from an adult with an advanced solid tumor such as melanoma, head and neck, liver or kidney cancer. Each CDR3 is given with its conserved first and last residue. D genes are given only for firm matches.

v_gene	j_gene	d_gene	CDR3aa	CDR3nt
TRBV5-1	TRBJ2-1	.	CASSPVRDRVLSDSGTEQFF	TGCGCCAGCAGCCCTGTACGGGACAGGGTTCTTTCGGATAGCGGGACCGAGCAGTTCTTC
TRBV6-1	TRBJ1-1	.	CASSERGRNTEAFF	TGTGCCAGCAGTGAAAGGGGCAGGAACACTGAAGCTTTCTTT
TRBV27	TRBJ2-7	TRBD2	CASSLDTSGSFEQYF	TGTGCCAGCAGTTTAGACACTAGCGGTTCTTTCGAGCAGTACTTC
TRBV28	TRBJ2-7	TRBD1	CASSTGLPYEQYF	TGTGCCAGTTCGACAGGGTTACCCTACGAGCAGTACTTC
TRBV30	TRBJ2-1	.	CAWSVLGTGEQFF	TGTGCCTGGAGTGTTCTCGGGACGGGAGAGCAGTTCTTC
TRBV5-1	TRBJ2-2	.	CASSFRQTTGELFF	TGCGCCAGCAGCTTCCGGCAGACCACCGGGGAGCTGTTTTTT
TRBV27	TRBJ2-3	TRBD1	CASTTPRTGGTDTQYF	TGTGCCAGCACAACCCCCCGGACAGGAGGCACAGATACGCAGTATTTT
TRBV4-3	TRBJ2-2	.	CASSQQGGDTGELFF	TGCGCCAGCAGCCAACAAGGAGGTGACACCGGGGAGCTGTTTTTT
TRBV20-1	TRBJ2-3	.	CSAFHIDTQYF	TGCAGTGCTTTCCACATAGATACGCAGTATTTT
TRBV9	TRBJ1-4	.	CASSRDIPQSATNEKLFF	TGTGCCAGCAGCCGGGACATCCCGCAATCTGCAACTAATGAAAAACTGTTTTTT
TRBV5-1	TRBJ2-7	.	CASTGDTYEQYF	TGCGCCAGCACGGGCGATACCTACGAGCAGTACTTC